The 32 T cell receptor beta chains presented below share a single source sample, sequenced in a study of cytotoxic CD8 clonotypes in ibrutinib-treated CLL. This table comes from immunoSEQ multiplex PCR, and its TCRdb copy is limited to in-frame clones, with some not included. Here the sample spans some 130,000 clones, roughly 88% being singletons. This material consisted of PBMCs, taken after 24 months of ibrutinib treatment. Source of these receptors: a human donor with chronic lymphocytic leukemia.

This chain uses TRBV2 with TRBJ1-1; TRBD1 agrees at 10 bases. CDR3 length: 15 residues. Germline trimming cut 6 bases from V and 0 bases from J; bases unmatched to any gene: 4. Germline CDR1 and CDR2: SNHLY and FYNNEI. CDR3: CASRDRGYMNTEAFF. As DNA, the CDR3 is TGTGCCAGCAGGGACAGGGGGTACATGAACACTGAAGCTTTCTTT.

The V gene is TRBV28, the J gene TRBJ1-2; TRBD1 is a possible D gene (6 bases). Trimming cost V 5 bases and J 5 bases, with 9 bases left between them. This CDR3 comprises 12 residues. Germline CDR1 is MDHEN and CDR2 is SYDVKM. The DNA of the CDR3 is TGTGCCAGCAGTATCACAGGGTATGGCTACACCTTC. Encoded protein: CASSITGYGYTF.

V and J are TRBV28 and TRBJ1-2; maybe TRBD1 (6 bases). The germline CDR1 and CDR2 sequences are MDHEN and SYDVKM. The CDR3 consists of 15 residues. Trimming cost V 4 bases and J 6 bases, with 18 bases left between them. The CDR3, as DNA: TGTGCCAGCAGTTCTCGCCAGGGGAGTCTACATGGCTACACCTTC. This sequence encodes CASSSRQGSLHGYTF.

CDR3 DNA sequence: TGTGCCAGCAGTAGGAGGGAGCCTACCGGGGAGCTGTTTTTT. Encoded protein: CASSRREPTGELFF. The chain couples TRBV6-1 to TRBJ2-2, with a possible D match to TRBD2 (6 bases). Deletions cut 5 bases from V and 5 bases from J, with 12 bases between. The CDR3 is 14 amino acids. Germline V CDR1 and CDR2: MNHNS, SASEGT.

The chain has TRBV5-8 and TRBJ2-1, with 7 bases lining up with TRBD1. The V and J ends lost 5 bases and 0 bases, in that order; junction bases with no gene match: 14. The V gene's germline CDR1 is SGHTS and CDR2 YDEGEE. The CDR3 length is 18 residues. The DNA for the CDR3 is TGTGCCAGCAGAGAGGGGACAGCCATTCTTTCCTCCTACAATGAGCAGTTCTTC. Protein sequence: CASREGTAILSSYNEQFF.

The rearrangement links TRBV18 to TRBJ2-3; 8 bases map to TRBD2. V was pared by 3 bases and J by 1 base, with 6 bases of the junction left unmatched. The CDR3 totals 16 residues. In germline, CDR1 is KGHSH, CDR2 LQKENI. CDR3 nucleotide sequence: TGTGCCAGCTCACCGTATACGACTAGCGGCACAGATACGCAGTATTTT. Translated: CASSPYTTSGTDTQYF.

This rearrangement joins TRBV19 to TRBJ2-1, with D unclear. Germline V CDR1 and CDR2: LNHDA, SQIVND (reference sequence). V lost 5 bases and J 5 bases, leaving 13 bases between the germline ends. The CDR3 has 14 amino acids. CDR3 bases: TGTGCCAGTAGTCTTGCTAACTTAGACAATGAGCAGTTCTTC. This translates into CASSLANLDNEQFF. The complete variable domain, with remaining parts taken from reference TRBV19 and TRBJ2-1, reads DGGITQSPKYLFRKEGQNVTLSCEQNLNHDAMYWYRQDPGQGLRLIYYSQIVNDFQKGDIAEGYSVSREKKESFPLTVTSAQKNPTAFYLCASSLANLDNEQFFGPGTRLTVL.

The chain employs TRBV29-1 and TRBJ2-3; 7 bases align to TRBD1. There are 15 residues in the CDR3. The trim removed 0 bases at V and 0 bases at J, leaving 3 bases unmatched. Germline assignment: CDR1 SQVTM and CDR2 ANQGSEA. The DNA for the CDR3 is TGCAGCGTTGAAGAGGGGGACAGAAGCACAGATACGCAGTATTTT. Translated: CSVEEGDRSTDTQYF.

This clone was observed a handful of times. This chain uses TRBV18 with TRBJ1-2, with D perhaps TRBD1 (6 bases). Germline V lookup: CDR1 KGHSH, CDR2 LQKENI. The V end was cut by 5 bases, the J end by 3 bases, with 19 bases between. The CDR3 covers 16 residues. CDR3 DNA: TGTGCCAGCTCAGCCTTCCGGGACACGAGGGACTATGGCTACACCTTC. Its translation: CASSAFRDTRDYGYTF.

DNA for the CDR3: TGTGCCAGCAGTTTTTCGGGACAGGGGTTCGAGCAGTACTTC. Translated: CASSFSGQGFEQYF. V gene TRBV28 combines with J gene TRBJ2-7, with 10 bases fitting TRBD1. The V gene end was trimmed by 3 bases and the J gene end by 6 bases; junction bases not matched to a gene: 5. Germline V gives CDR1 MDHEN, CDR2 SYDVKM. This CDR3 comprises 14 residues.

V gene TRBV7-6 combines with J gene TRBJ1-6, with a possible D match to TRBD1 (5 bases). V lost 5 bases and J 14 bases, leaving 16 bases between the germline ends. Germline CDR1 and CDR2: SGHVS and FNYEAQ. The CDR3 is 13 residues long. CDR3 sequence (DNA): TGTGCCAGCAGCCGGTCCAGGGACCGCACCCTCCACTTT. Encoded protein: CASSRSRDRTLHF.

The V gene is TRBV7-8, the J gene TRBJ2-5; D is unresolved. V was trimmed by 2 bases and J by 2 bases, leaving 9 bases between them. This CDR3 region has 14 residues. Germline assignment: CDR1 SGHVS and CDR2 FQNEAQ. In DNA, the CDR3 is TGTGCCAGCAGCTTAAAGTCTATGCAAGAGACCCAGTACTTC. The encoded protein is CASSLKSMQETQYF.

The chain employs TRBV4-1 and TRBJ2-1; 8 bases align to TRBD2. This CDR3 spans 21 amino acids. J was trimmed by 0 bases and V by 1 base; bases with no gene match: 17. Germline V gene data show CDR1 as MGHRA and CDR2 as YSYEKL. CDR3 sequence reads: CASSQAGGGTTLRHSYNEQFF. In DNA, the CDR3 is TGCGCCAGCAGCCAAGCGGGGGGGGGAACCACACTGCGGCACTCCTACAATGAGCAGTTCTTC.

The chain uses TRBV7-9 and TRBJ1-2, with D possibly being TRBD1 (6 bases). From germline, CDR1 is SEHNR and CDR2 FQNEAQ (reference sequence). V gave up 5 bases and J gave up 2 bases, with 12 bases separating them. The CDR3 is made up of 14 amino acids. CDR3 nucleotides: TGTGCCAGCAGCCCAATGACAGGCAACTATGGCTACACCTTC. Its translation: CASSPMTGNYGYTF.

The chain joins TRBV18 to TRBJ2-7; a possible D gene is TRBD1 (6 bases). This CDR3 is 17 amino acids long. V lost 0 bases and J lost 6, with 21 bases in between. The germline V gene encodes CDR1 KGHSH and CDR2 LQKENI. This CDR3 is CASSPPSGVSGAGEQYF. In DNA, the CDR3 is TGTGCCAGCTCACCACCCTCAGGGGTTTCAGGGGCGGGCGAGCAGTACTTC.

This clone was counted once. The chain carries TRBV2 and TRBJ2-7; 7 bases are a match to TRBD1. J gave up 2 bases and V 8 bases, and 9 bases lay outside the gene matches. Germline assignment: CDR1 SNHLY and CDR2 FYNNEI. CDR3 length: 14 residues. For the CDR3, the DNA is TGTGCCAGCCATATACAGGGGAGAACCTACGAGCAGTACTTC. The encoded protein is CASHIQGRTYEQYF.

The chain recombines TRBV14 with TRBJ1-1; D is possibly TRBD1 (5 bases). V lost 0 bases, J lost 4 bases, and 21 bases lay in between. Germline V gene sequence: CDR1 SGHDN, CDR2 FVKESK. The CDR3 length is 18 residues. The CDR3 protein is CASSQDSRWTRGGTEAFF. Here the CDR3 DNA reads TGTGCCAGCAGCCAAGATTCAAGATGGACGCGGGGGGGCACTGAAGCTTTCTTT.

This clone appeared a few times. The rearrangement links TRBV7-2 to TRBJ2-7; TRBD2 aligns across 15 bases. The V gene end was trimmed by 5 bases and the J gene end by 6 bases; junction bases not matched to a gene: 14. Germline V lookup: CDR1 SGHTA, CDR2 FQGNSA. This CDR3 has 18 amino acids. The CDR3 region is CASSRGTSGRRIGAEQYF. The CDR3 nucleotides read TGTGCCAGCAGCAGAGGGACTAGCGGGAGGAGGATTGGGGCCGAGCAGTACTTC. Looking up the rest from reference TRBV7-2 and TRBJ2-7 gives the full variable domain: GAGVSQSPSNKVTEKGKDVELRCDPISGHTALYWYRQSLGQGLEFLIYFQGNSAPDKSGLPSDRFSAERTGGSVSTLTIQRTQQEDSAVYLCASSRGTSGRRIGAEQYFGPGTRLTVT.

The table lists this clone with a count of one. The chain recombines TRBV11-2 with TRBJ1-6; D might be TRBD1 (5 bases). This CDR3 region has 15 residues. Germline CDR1 and CDR2: SGHAT and FQNNGV. The V and J ends lost 0 bases and 8 bases respectively, with 11 bases between them. DNA of the CDR3: TGTGCCAGCAGCTTAGATTGGGGGGTGGATTCACCCCTCCACTTT. Translating it yields CASSLDWGVDSPLHF.

The chain is built from TRBV7-3 and TRBJ2-1; D gene uncertain. The germline gives CDR1 SGHTA, CDR2 FQGTGA. V was cut by 5 bases and J by 6 bases, with 14 bases left in between. The CDR3 contains 14 residues. The CDR3 protein is CASSPGSAANEQFF. The DNA of the CDR3 is TGTGCCAGCAGCCCCGGCTCAGCCGCCAATGAGCAGTTCTTC.

This rearrangement joins TRBV27 to TRBJ2-7; D possibly matches TRBD1 or TRBD2 (6 bases each). From germline, CDR1 is MNHEY and CDR2 SMNVEV (reference sequence). Trimming took 7 bases from V and 1 from J, leaving 17 bases between them. This CDR3 has 15 amino acids. CDR3 protein: CASTPLGGQSYEQYF. CDR3 coding DNA: TGTGCCAGCACACCACTGGGGGGCCAGTCCTACGAGCAGTACTTC.

The J gene is TRBJ2-7, the V gene TRBV4-2; TRBD2 agrees at 10 bases. Germline loops: CDR1 LGHNA, CDR2 YNFKEQ. V shed 0 bases, J shed 0 bases, and the junction held 11 bases outside the gene matches. The CDR3 totals 19 residues. CDR3 in DNA: TGTGCCAGCAGCCAAGACTCGCTAGCGGGAGCATCCGACTCCTACGAGCAGTACTTC. Protein sequence: CASSQDSLAGASDSYEQYF.

The J gene is TRBJ2-7, the V gene TRBV18, with TRBD2 as a possible D gene (6 bases). The CDR3 is 15 amino acids. V was pared by 0 bases and J by 2 bases, with 11 bases between. From germline, CDR1 is KGHSH and CDR2 LQKENI. CDR3 DNA sequence: TGTGCCAGCTCACCACCGAGGAGGGGTACCTACGAGCAGTACTTC. This gives the protein CASSPPRRGTYEQYF.

CDR3 sequence (DNA): TGTGCCAGCAGCCCGAGGGACAGCAGAGGGTTTAGCTACACCTTC. Translated, it gives CASSPRDSRGFSYTF. The chain couples TRBV7-8 to TRBJ1-2, with 7 nucleotides matching TRBD1. Germline V lookup: CDR1 SGHVS, CDR2 FQNEAQ. The V and J ends lost 5 bases and 9 bases, in that order; junction bases with no gene match: 15. The CDR3 spans 15 residues.

V usage is TRBV7-2 and J usage is TRBJ1-2, with D possibly matching TRBD1 (5 bases). CDR3 length: 17 amino acids. Per the germline V gene, CDR1 is SGHTA and CDR2 is FQGNSA. V gave up 2 bases and J gave up 1 base, with 17 bases separating them. DNA of the CDR3: TGTGCCAGCAGCTTATTTTGGCAGGAGGGGAGTAACTATGGCTACACCTTC. Amino acids: CASSLFWQEGSNYGYTF.

The chain combines TRBV9 with TRBJ2-1; D unclear. The germline V and J ends were trimmed by 0 bases and 5 bases, with 6 bases remaining between them. Germline V gives CDR1 SGDLS, CDR2 YYNGEE. This CDR3 spans 13 amino acids. CDR3 protein: CASSVGGNNEQFF. In DNA form, the CDR3 reads TGTGCCAGCAGCGTAGGTGGGAACAATGAGCAGTTCTTC.

In this sample, this clone turned up a few times. The chain links TRBV7-9 to TRBJ2-1, with D unclear. The germline CDR1 and CDR2 sequences are SEHNR and FQNEAQ (reference sequence). CDR3 length: 14 amino acids. The V gene lost 5 bases and the J gene lost 5 bases, with 13 bases spanning the gap. CDR3 DNA: TGTGCCAGCAGCCCTCCCTGGAGTGACAATGAGCAGTTCTTC. It is translated as CASSPPWSDNEQFF.

The chain employs TRBV9 and TRBJ2-1; no clear D. Germline V CDR1 and CDR2: SGDLS, YYNGEE. The V and J ends lost 2 bases and 2 bases respectively, with 14 bases between them. The CDR3 totals 16 residues. CDR3 in DNA: TGTGCCAGCAGCGTCCACGATCAGTTCCCCTACAATGAGCAGTTCTTC. Its translation: CASSVHDQFPYNEQFF.

V gene TRBV6-6 combines with J gene TRBJ1-5, with 7 bases identical to TRBD1. Germline assignment: CDR1 MNHNY and CDR2 SVGAGI (reference sequence). J gave up 4 bases and V 3 bases, and 9 bases lay outside the gene matches. The CDR3 contains 16 residues. The chain's CDR3 is CASSYSDRDWNQPQHF. The CDR3 region has the DNA TGTGCCAGCAGTTATTCAGACAGGGATTGGAATCAGCCCCAGCATTTT.

The chain joins TRBV7-2 to TRBJ1-3; D gene unclear. The germline V and J ends were trimmed by 1 base and 4 bases, with 8 bases remaining between them. CDR3 size: 14 residues. Germline assignment: CDR1 SGHTA and CDR2 FQGNSA. CDR3 region: CASSLGGPGNTIYF. DNA for the CDR3: TGTGCCAGCAGCTTAGGGGGTCCAGGAAACACCATATATTTT.

The rearrangement uses TRBV16 and TRBJ2-7; D might be TRBD2 (5 bases). Germline assignment: CDR1 KGHSY and CDR2 FQNENV. V was shortened by 10 bases and J by 9 bases, with 22 bases between the two germline ends. The CDR3 has 13 amino acids. In nucleotides, the CDR3 is TGTGCCACCTCGAGACTGGGAGTTCAAAGGCAGTACTTC. It specifies CATSRLGVQRQYF.

CDR3 in DNA: TGTGCCACCGACCTCGGGACAGGGGCCGGGGAGCTGTTTTTT. Translated, it gives CATDLGTGAGELFF. The chain uses TRBV18 and TRBJ2-2; 10 bases line up with TRBD1. With V trimmed by 10 bases and J by 6 bases, 8 bases remained unmatched. Per the germline V gene, CDR1 is KGHSH and CDR2 is LQKENI. The CDR3 runs to 14 residues.